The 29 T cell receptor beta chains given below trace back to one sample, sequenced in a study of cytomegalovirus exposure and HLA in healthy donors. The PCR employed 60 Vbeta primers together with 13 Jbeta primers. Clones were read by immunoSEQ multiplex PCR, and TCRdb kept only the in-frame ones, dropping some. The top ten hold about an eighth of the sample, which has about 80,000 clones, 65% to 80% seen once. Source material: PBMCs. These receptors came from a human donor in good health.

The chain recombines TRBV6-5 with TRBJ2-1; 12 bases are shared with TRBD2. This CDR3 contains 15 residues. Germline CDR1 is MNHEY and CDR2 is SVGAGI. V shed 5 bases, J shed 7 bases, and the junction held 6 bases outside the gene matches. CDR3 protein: CASSLAGGPRNEQFF. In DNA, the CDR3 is TGTGCCAGCAGTCTAGCGGGGGGGCCTAGAAATGAGCAGTTCTTC.

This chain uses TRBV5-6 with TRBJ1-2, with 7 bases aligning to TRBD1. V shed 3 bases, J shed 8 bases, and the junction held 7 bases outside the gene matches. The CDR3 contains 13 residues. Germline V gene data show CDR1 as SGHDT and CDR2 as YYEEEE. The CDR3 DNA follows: TGTGCCAGCAGCTCGACGACAGGGACGGGCTACACCTTC. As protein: CASSSTTGTGYTF.

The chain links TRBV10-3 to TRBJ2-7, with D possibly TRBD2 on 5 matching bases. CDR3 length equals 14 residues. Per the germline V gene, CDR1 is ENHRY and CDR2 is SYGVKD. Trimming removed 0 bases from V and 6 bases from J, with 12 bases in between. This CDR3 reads CAISESGPGLEQYF. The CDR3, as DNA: TGTGCCATCAGTGAGTCGGGCCCCGGACTCGAGCAGTACTTC.

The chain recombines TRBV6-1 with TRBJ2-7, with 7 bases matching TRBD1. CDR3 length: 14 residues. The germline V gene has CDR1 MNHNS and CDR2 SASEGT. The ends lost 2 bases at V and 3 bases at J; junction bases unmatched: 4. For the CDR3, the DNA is TGTGCCAGCAGTGAAAGACAGGGAGACTACGAGCAGTACTTC. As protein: CASSERQGDYEQYF.

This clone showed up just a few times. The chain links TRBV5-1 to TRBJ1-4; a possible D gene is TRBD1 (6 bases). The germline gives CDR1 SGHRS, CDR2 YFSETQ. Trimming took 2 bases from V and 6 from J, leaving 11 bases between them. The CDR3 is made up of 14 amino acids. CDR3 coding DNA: TGCGCCAGCAGCTTAGGACAGAGAGATGAAAAACTGTTTTTT. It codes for CASSLGQRDEKLFF.

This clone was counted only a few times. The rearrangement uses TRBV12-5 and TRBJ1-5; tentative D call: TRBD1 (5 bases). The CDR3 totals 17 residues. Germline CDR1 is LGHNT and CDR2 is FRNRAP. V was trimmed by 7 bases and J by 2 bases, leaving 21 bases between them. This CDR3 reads CASASPAGQGGNQPQHF. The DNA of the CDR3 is TGTGCTAGTGCCTCCCCGGCCGGGCAGGGTGGCAATCAGCCCCAGCATTTT.

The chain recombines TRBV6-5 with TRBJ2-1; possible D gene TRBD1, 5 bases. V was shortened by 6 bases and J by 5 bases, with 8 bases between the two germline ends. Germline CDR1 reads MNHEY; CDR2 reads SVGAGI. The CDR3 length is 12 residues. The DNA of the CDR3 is TGTGCCAGCAGAGACAGCAACAATGAGCAGTTCTTC. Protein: CASRDSNNEQFF.

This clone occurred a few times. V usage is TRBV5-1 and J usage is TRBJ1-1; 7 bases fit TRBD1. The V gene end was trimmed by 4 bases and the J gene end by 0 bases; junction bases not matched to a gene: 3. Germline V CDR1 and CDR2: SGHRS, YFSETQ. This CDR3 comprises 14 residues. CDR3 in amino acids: CASSVQGLNTEAFF. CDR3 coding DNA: TGCGCCAGCAGCGTACAGGGGTTGAACACTGAAGCTTTCTTT. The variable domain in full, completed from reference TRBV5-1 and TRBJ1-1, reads KAGVTQTPRYLIKTRGQQVTLSCSPISGHRSVSWYQQTPGQGLQFLFEYFSETQRNKGNFPGRFSGRQFSNSRSEMNVSTLELGDSALYLCASSVQGLNTEAFFGQGTRLTVV.

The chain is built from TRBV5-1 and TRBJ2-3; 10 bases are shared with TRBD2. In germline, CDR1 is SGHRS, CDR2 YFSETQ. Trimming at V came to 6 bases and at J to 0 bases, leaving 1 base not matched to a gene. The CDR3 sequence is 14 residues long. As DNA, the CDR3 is TGCGCCAGCATGACTAGCGGGAGCACAGATACGCAGTATTTT. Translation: CASMTSGSTDTQYF.

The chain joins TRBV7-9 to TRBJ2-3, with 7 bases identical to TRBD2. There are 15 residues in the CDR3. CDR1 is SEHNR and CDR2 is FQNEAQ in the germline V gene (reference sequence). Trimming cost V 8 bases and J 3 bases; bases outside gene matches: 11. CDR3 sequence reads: CASAKVLAVTDTQYF. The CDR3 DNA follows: TGTGCCAGCGCTAAGGTTCTAGCGGTGACAGATACGCAGTATTTT.

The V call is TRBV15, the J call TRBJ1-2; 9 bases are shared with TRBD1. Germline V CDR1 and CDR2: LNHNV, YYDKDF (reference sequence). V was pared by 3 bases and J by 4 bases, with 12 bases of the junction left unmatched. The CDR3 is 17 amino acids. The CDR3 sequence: CATSSPRGTGSFYGYTF. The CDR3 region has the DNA TGTGCCACCAGCAGCCCCCGTGGGACAGGGTCCTTCTATGGCTACACCTTC.

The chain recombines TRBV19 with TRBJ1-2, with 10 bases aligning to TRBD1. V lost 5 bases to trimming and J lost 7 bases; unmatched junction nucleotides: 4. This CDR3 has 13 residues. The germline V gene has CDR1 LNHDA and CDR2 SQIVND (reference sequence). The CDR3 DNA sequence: TGTGCCAGTAGTGTCGGGACAGGGGTTGGCTACACCTTC. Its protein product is CASSVGTGVGYTF.

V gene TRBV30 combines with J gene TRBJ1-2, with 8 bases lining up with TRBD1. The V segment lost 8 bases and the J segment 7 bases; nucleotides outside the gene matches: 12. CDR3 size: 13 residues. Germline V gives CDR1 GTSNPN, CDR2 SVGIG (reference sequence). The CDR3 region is CALRPGTGLGYTF. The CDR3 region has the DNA TGTGCCCTAAGACCCGGGACAGGCCTTGGCTACACCTTC.

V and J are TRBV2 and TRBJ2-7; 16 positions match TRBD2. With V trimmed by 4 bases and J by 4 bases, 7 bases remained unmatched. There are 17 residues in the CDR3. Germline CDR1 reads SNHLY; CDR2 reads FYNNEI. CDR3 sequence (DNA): TGTGCCAGCAGTGGAGGGACTAGCGGGGGGGCGGCTTACGAGCAGTACTTC. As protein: CASSGGTSGGAAYEQYF.

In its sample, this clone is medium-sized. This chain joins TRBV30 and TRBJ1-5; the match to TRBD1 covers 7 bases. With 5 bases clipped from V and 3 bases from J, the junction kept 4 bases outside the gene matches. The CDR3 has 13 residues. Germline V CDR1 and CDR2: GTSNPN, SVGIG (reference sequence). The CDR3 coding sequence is TGTGCCTGGTCCCAGGGGGACAATCAGCCCCAGCATTTT. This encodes CAWSQGDNQPQHF.

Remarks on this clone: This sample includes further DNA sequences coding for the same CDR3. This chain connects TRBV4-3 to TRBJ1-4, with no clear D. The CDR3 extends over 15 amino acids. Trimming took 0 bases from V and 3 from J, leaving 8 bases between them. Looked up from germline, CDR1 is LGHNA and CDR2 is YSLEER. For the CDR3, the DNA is TGCGCCAGCAGCCAAGATGGAGCCTCTAATGAAAAACTGTTTTTT. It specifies CASSQDGASNEKLFF.

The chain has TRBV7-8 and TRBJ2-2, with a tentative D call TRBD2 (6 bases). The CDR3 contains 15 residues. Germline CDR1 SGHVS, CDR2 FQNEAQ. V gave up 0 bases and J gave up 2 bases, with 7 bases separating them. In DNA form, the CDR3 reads TGTGCCAGCAGCTTAGCGGCGGGAAACACCGGGGAGCTGTTTTTT. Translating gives CASSLAAGNTGELFF. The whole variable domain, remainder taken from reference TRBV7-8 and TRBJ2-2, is GAGVSQSPRYKVAKRGQDVALRCDPISGHVSLFWYQQALGQGPEFLTYFQNEAQLDKSGLPSDRFFAERPEGSVSTLKIQRTQQEDSAVYLCASSLAAGNTGELFFGEGSRLTVL.

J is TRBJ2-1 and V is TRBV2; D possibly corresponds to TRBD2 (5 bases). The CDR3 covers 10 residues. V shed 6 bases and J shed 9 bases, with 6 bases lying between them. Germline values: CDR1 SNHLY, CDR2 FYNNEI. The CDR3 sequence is CASRGAEQFF. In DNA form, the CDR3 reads TGTGCCAGCAGGGGAGCTGAGCAGTTCTTC.

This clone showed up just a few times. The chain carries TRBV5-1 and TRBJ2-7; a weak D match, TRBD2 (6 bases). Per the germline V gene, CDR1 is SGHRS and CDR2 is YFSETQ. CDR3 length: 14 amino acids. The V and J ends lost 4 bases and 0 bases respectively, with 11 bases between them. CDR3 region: CASSVREPSYEQYF. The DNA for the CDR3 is TGCGCCAGCAGCGTCCGGGAGCCCTCCTACGAGCAGTACTTC.

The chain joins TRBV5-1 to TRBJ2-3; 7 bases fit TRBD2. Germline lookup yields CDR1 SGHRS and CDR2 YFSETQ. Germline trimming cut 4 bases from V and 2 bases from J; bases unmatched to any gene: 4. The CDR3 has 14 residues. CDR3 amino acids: CASSRGDDTDTQYF. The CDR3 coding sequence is TGCGCCAGCAGCCGGGGGGATGACACAGATACGCAGTATTTT.

The CDR3 nucleotides read TGTGCCAGCAGCTTAGCTCCTAGCGGGGGCCGCGAAACTTCCACCGGGGAGCTGTTTTTT. This sequence encodes CASSLAPSGGRETSTGELFF. The J gene is TRBJ2-2, the V gene TRBV7-6; 10 bases are shared with TRBD2. CDR1 is SGHVS and CDR2 is FNYEAQ in the germline V gene. V was clipped by 0 bases and J by 4 bases; unmatched bases: 14. This CDR3 comprises 20 residues.

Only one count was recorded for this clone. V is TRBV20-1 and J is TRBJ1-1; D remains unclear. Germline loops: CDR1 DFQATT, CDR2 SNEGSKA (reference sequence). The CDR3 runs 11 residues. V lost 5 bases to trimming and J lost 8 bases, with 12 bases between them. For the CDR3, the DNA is TGCAGTGCTCCCTTAGGGAGAGAAGCTTTCTTT. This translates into CSAPLGREAFF.

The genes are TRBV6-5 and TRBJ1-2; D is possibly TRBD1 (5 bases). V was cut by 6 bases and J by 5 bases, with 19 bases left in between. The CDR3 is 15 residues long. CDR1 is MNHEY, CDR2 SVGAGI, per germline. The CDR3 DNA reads TGTGCCAGCAGGGACGACAGCCGGAGGGCGTATGGCTACACCTTC. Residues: CASRDDSRRAYGYTF.

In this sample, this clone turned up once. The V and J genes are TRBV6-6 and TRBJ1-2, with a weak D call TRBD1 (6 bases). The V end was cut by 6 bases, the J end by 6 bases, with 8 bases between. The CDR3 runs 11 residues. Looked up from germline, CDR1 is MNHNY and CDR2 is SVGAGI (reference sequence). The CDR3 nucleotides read TGTGCCAGCAGGACAGGAGATGGCTACACCTTC. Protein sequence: CASRTGDGYTF.

The CDR3: CASSSTEYTEAFF. In DNA form, the CDR3 reads TGTGCCAGCAGCTCAACAGAGTACACTGAAGCTTTCTTT. This chain uses TRBV7-9 with TRBJ1-1; D remains ambiguous. This CDR3 region has 13 residues. Germline CDR1 is SEHNR and CDR2 is FQNEAQ (reference sequence). V gave up 4 bases and J gave up 3 bases, with 9 bases separating them.

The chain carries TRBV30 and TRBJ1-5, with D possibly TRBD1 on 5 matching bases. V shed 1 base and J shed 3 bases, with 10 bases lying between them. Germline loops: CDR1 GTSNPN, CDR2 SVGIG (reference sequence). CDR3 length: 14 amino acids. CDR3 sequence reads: CAWSDDSSNQPQHF. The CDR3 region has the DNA TGTGCCTGGAGTGACGACAGTTCCAATCAGCCCCAGCATTTT.

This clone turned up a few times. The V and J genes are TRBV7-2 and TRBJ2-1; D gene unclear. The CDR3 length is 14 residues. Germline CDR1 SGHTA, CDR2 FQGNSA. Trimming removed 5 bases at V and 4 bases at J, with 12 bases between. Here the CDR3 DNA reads TGTGCCAGCAGCCTTAGCCCTCCTTACAATGAGCAGTTCTTC. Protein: CASSLSPPYNEQFF.

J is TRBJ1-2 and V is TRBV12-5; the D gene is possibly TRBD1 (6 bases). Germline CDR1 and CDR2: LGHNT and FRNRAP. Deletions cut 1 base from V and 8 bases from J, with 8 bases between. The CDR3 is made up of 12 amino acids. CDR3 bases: TGTGCTAGTGGTTTGGACAGGGCGGGCTACACCTTC. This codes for CASGLDRAGYTF.

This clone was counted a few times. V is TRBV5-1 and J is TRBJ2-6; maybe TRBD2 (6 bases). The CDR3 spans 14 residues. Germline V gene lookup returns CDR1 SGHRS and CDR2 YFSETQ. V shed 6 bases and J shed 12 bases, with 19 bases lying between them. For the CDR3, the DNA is TGCGCCAGCAACCTGGTCGGGGGAATAGGCGTCCTGACTTTC. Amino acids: CASNLVGGIGVLTF.